These 3 T cell receptor beta chains were all obtained from the same sample, sequenced in a study of CD8+ T cells in alopecia areata. Following extraction, RNA underwent reverse transcription to cDNA, which served as the sequencing template. Only in-frame clones appear in the TCRdb table, and some are missing; sequencing was by immunoSEQ multiplex PCR. In the table there are roughly 100,000 clones, roughly 50% of which are singletons. The sequenced material came from CD4+ T cells sorted from blood. Source of these receptors: a human donor in good health.

The rearrangement links TRBV7-2 to TRBJ1-1; no firm D call. The CDR3 runs 13 residues. V was clipped by 5 bases and J by 2 bases, with 9 bases between them. CDR1 and CDR2 (germline): SGHTA, FQGNSA. CDR3 sequence (DNA): TGTGCCAGCAGCCCCATCTACAACACTGAAGCTTTCTTT. This encodes CASSPIYNTEAFF.

This clone was recorded a few times. This chain uses TRBV7-9 with TRBJ2-7; D perhaps matches TRBD1 (6 bases). This CDR3 contains 16 residues. V was clipped by 5 bases and J by 0 bases, with 17 bases between them. Looked up from germline, CDR1 is SEHNR and CDR2 is FQNEAQ (reference sequence). CDR3 residues: CASSNPAGDGSYEQYF. DNA of the CDR3: TGTGCCAGCAGCAATCCGGCAGGGGACGGCTCCTACGAGCAGTACTTC.

There are a few counts of this clone. The DNA of the CDR3 is TGTGCCAGCAGGAATAGCGGGGGATGGACCGGGGAGCTGTTTTTT. Protein: CASRNSGGWTGELFF. V gene TRBV6-5 combines with J gene TRBJ2-2, with 9 nucleotides matching TRBD2. With V trimmed by 6 bases and J by 5 bases, 7 bases remained unmatched. Germline V lookup: CDR1 MNHEY, CDR2 SVGAGI. CDR3 length: 15 amino acids.